This TCR beta chain was sequenced in a study of human T cells and chemical hapten exposure. TCRdb independently ran MiXCR on the RACE reads; one entry per CDR3 protein. This sample has around 340,000 distinct CDR3 sequences; 6% to 8.5% occur once, and the top ten carry around 8.2%. Time point noted: patch test 1, 2 weeks after DPC sensitization. The treatment is: therapeutic diphenylcyclopropenone sensitization with weekly scalp DPC. In germline, CDR1 is MNHEY, CDR2 SVGAGI. The ends were cut back, 7 bases at V and 5 bases at J, with 11 bases in the middle. CDR3 size: 13 residues. The sequence was obtained from a woman between 18 and 29 years old with alopecia areata. Some clones in this sample may be carry-over from other donors' samples. The sequences come from whole blood, collected in connection with sensitization to the hapten diphenylcyclopropenone (DPC). This chain uses TRBV6-5 with TRBJ2-2; no clear D gene. The CDR3 DNA is TGTGCCAGCACCCCGTGGGAAACCGGGGAGCTGTTTTTT. Amino acids: CASTPWETGELFF.